This T cell receptor (beta chain) was captured in a study of OX40 agonist ivuxolimab in advanced cancers. Per germline, CDR1 LNHNV and CDR2 YYDKDF (reference sequence). This CDR3 contains 14 residues. Unmatched junction bases numbered 4, after V lost 5 bases and J lost 2 bases. Using immunoSEQ multiplex PCR, the repertoire was profiled, and TCRdb retains in-frame clones only, with some absent. This sample yields about 25,000 clones, of which about 81% are seen a single time; around 20% belongs to the top ten. The source was CD4+ or CD8+ T cells sorted from blood, collected in a trial of the OX40 agonist ivuxolimab. The receptor's source is an adult with an advanced solid tumor such as melanoma, head and neck, liver or kidney cancer. V usage is TRBV15 and J usage is TRBJ1-2; 8 bases map to TRBD1. The CDR3 is CATSADRGNYGYTF. CDR3 nucleotide sequence: TGTGCCACCAGCGCCGACAGGGGAAACTATGGCTACACCTTC.